This entry lists 28 T cell receptor beta chains sequenced from one sample in a study of blood T cell repertoires in COVID-19. The protocol was immunoSEQ multiplex PCR, while the TCRdb copy is restricted to in-frame clones and leaves out a portion. The table lists about 180,000 clones, roughly 84% of them singletons. The sequenced sample consisted of PBMCs or T cells enriched from blood (not recorded which). The receptors were gathered from a human donor with acute COVID-19. The donor label of this sample is uncertain.

This chain uses TRBV12-3 or TRBV12-4 with TRBJ2-5; no definite D call. Deletions cut 2 bases from V and 9 bases from J, with 13 bases between. CDR3 size: 13 residues. CDR3 in amino acids: CASSLQRSEAQYF. The CDR3 DNA is TGTGCCAGCAGTTTACAGCGTTCGGAAGCCCAGTACTTC.

As concerns this clone: The junction differs from germline at one of its ends, possibly a read error. V is TRBV4-3 and J is TRBJ2-7; TRBD2 agrees at 9 bases. This CDR3 spans 15 amino acids. Germline V gene sequence: CDR1 LGHNA, CDR2 YSLEER. This CDR3 is CASRPGRGGSHEQYF. In nucleotides, the CDR3 is TGCGCCAGCAGGCCCGGGCGGGGGGGCTCCCACGAGCAGTACTTC.

There are a few counts of this clone. Other DNA sequences of this sample code for an identical CDR3. The chain couples TRBV18 to TRBJ2-7, with 8 bases identical to TRBD1. Germline V CDR1 and CDR2: KGHSH, LQKENI. The CDR3 runs 15 residues. V lost 6 bases to trimming and J lost 0 bases; unmatched junction nucleotides: 7. The CDR3 nucleotides are TGTGCCAGCTCCCCGCCCGGGACAGGCTCCTACGAGCAGTACTTC. Protein product: CASSPPGTGSYEQYF.

This sequence joins TRBV12-5 and TRBJ2-3; D unresolved. Between the trimmed V and J ends, which lost 11 bases and 0 bases, there was a span of 12 bases. Germline V lookup: CDR1 LGHNT, CDR2 FRNRAP. The CDR3 has 13 amino acids. This chain's CDR3 is CASTLTSTDTQYF. The CDR3, as DNA: TGTGCTTCTACGCTTACTAGCACAGATACGCAGTATTTT. The full variable domain, with the rest looked up from reference TRBV12-5 and TRBJ2-3, is DARVTQTPRHKVTEMGQEVTMRCQPILGHNTVFWYRQTMMQGLELLAYFRNRAPLDDSGMPKDRFSAEMPDATLATLKIQPSEPRDSAVYFCASTLTSTDTQYFGPGTRLTVL.

This sequence joins TRBV21-1 and TRBJ1-4. TRBV21-1 is an annotated pseudogene. This CDR3 has 17 residues. CDR3 protein: CASSKAKGEATNEKLFF. The CDR3 bases are TGTGCCAGCAGCAAAGCTAAGGGAGAGGCAACTAATGAAAAACTGTTTTTT.

This chain connects TRBV28 to TRBJ2-3; D is perhaps TRBD2 (6 bases). CDR1 is MDHEN and CDR2 is SYDVKM in the germline V gene. The germline V and J ends were trimmed by 6 bases and 0 bases, with 16 bases remaining between them. This CDR3 contains 16 residues. The CDR3 DNA is TGTGCCAGCAGCCTCCCACAGCGGGCAAGCACAGATACGCAGTATTTT. Protein product: CASSLPQRASTDTQYF.

The rearrangement joins TRBV27 to TRBJ1-2, with a tentative D call TRBD1 (6 bases). Germline V gene data show CDR1 as MNHEY and CDR2 as SMNVEV (reference sequence). This CDR3 has 15 residues. Trimming left V 2 bases short and J 2 bases short, with 12 bases between. CDR3 in amino acids: CASSLERQGNYGYTF. DNA for the CDR3: TGTGCCAGCAGTTTAGAGCGCCAGGGGAACTATGGCTACACCTTC.

The chain carries TRBV6-4 and TRBJ1-1; D unresolved. Trimming took 0 bases from V and 10 from J, leaving 12 bases between them. Germline V gene data show CDR1 as MRHNA and CDR2 as SNTAGT. This CDR3 comprises 13 residues. Here the CDR3 DNA reads TGTGCCAGCAGTGACTCACGGGGATCTCGAGCTTTCTTT. It is translated as CASSDSRGSRAFF.

J is TRBJ1-4 and V is TRBV5-5; D is unclear. The CDR3 is made up of 15 amino acids. Trimming took off 0 bases at V and 7 bases at J, with 13 bases between the two ends. In germline, CDR1 is SGHKS, CDR2 YYEKEE (reference sequence). The CDR3 DNA follows: TGTGCCAGCAGCTTGGCCGAAGGGAGGATTGAAAAACTGTTTTTT. Encoded protein: CASSLAEGRIEKLFF.

The chain carries TRBV11-2 and TRBJ2-1, with TRBD2 matching over 8 bases. The V gene's germline CDR1 is SGHAT and CDR2 FQNNGV. The CDR3 is 15 amino acids. The V segment lost 0 bases and the J segment 5 bases; nucleotides outside the gene matches: 3. The chain's CDR3 is CASSLDGTRHNEQFF. CDR3 nucleotides: TGTGCCAGCAGCTTAGACGGGACTAGACACAATGAGCAGTTCTTC.

The CDR3 spells CASSGQGAGELFF. In nucleotides, the CDR3 is TGTGCCAGCAGCGGACAGGGTGCCGGGGAGCTGTTTTTT. V is TRBV12-3 or TRBV12-4 and J is TRBJ2-2; 8 nucleotides line up with TRBD1. V dropped 6 bases and J dropped 6; count of bases not matched to a gene: 3. This CDR3 is 13 amino acids long.

This rearrangement joins TRBV2 to TRBJ1-2; D is uncertain. The ends were cut back, 1 base at V and 4 bases at J, with 10 bases in the middle. The germline V gene encodes CDR1 SNHLY and CDR2 FYNNEI. This CDR3 is built from 14 residues. CDR3 coding DNA: TGTGCCAGCAGTGAAGTCCCCTTACTCTATGGCTACACCTTC. Translating gives CASSEVPLLYGYTF.

The chain uses TRBV9 and TRBJ2-5; 7 nucleotides match TRBD1. The CDR3 runs 15 residues. Germline V gives CDR1 SGDLS, CDR2 YYNGEE. The V and J ends lost 0 bases and 4 bases, in that order; junction bases with no gene match: 6. The CDR3 bases are TGTGCCAGCAGCGTAGCTGGGGGACAGAGAGAGACCCAGTACTTC. It is translated as CASSVAGGQRETQYF.

The CDR3 protein is CASSMQVNTEAFF. CDR3 DNA: TGTGCCAGCTCTATGCAGGTGAACACTGAAGCTTTCTTT. The rearrangement links TRBV18 to TRBJ1-1; D unresolved. The V gene's germline CDR1 is KGHSH and CDR2 LQKENI. The CDR3 has 13 residues. V shed 6 bases and J shed 0 bases, with 8 bases lying between them.

The chain carries TRBV9 and TRBJ1-2, with 8 bases that match TRBD1. CDR3 length equals 14 residues. The germline V gene has CDR1 SGDLS and CDR2 YYNGEE. Trimming took 0 bases from V and 8 from J; bases not matched to a gene: 6. The CDR3: CASSVDRQGKGYTF. In nucleotides, the CDR3 is TGTGCCAGCAGCGTAGATAGACAGGGGAAGGGCTACACCTTC.

The chain recombines TRBV29-1 with TRBJ1-2, with D possibly TRBD1 on 5 matching bases. V gave up 6 bases and J gave up 5 bases, with 13 bases separating them. The CDR3 is made up of 12 amino acids. The germline V gene encodes CDR1 SQVTM and CDR2 ANQGSEA. In DNA form, the CDR3 reads TGCAGCGTCTCCGGGACTGGATATGGCTACACCTTC. Its translation is CSVSGTGYGYTF.

V and J are TRBV7-9 and TRBJ2-7; D is possibly TRBD1 (6 bases). CDR1 and CDR2 from the germline V gene are SEHNR and FQNEAQ (reference sequence). V was shortened by 3 bases and J by 4 bases, with 7 bases between the two germline ends. The CDR3 spans 12 residues. The DNA of the CDR3 is TGTGCCAGCAGCTTCCAGGGGTACGAGCAGTACTTC. It encodes CASSFQGYEQYF.

The chain combines TRBV27 with TRBJ2-3; D gene uncertain. CDR1 and CDR2 from the germline V gene are MNHEY and SMNVEV (reference sequence). The CDR3 runs to 15 residues. V was cut by 5 bases and J by 1 base, with 13 bases left in between. The CDR3 coding sequence is TGTGCCAGCAGTCGATTAACAAAACGCACAGATACGCAGTATTTT. The encoded protein is CASSRLTKRTDTQYF.

As for this clone: The sample contains more than one DNA sequence encoding this CDR3. V is TRBV15 and J is TRBJ2-3, with D hard to call. The V end was cut by 1 base, the J end by 3 bases, with 8 bases between. CDR1 and CDR2 from the germline V gene are LNHNV and YYDKDF (reference sequence). The CDR3 sequence is 14 residues long. CDR3 region: CATSRGARTDTQYF. The CDR3 region has the DNA TGTGCCACCAGCAGAGGAGCAAGAACAGATACGCAGTATTTT.

This chain uses TRBV5-1 with TRBJ1-5, with D maybe TRBD1 (5 bases). V lost 0 bases and J lost 4, with 11 bases in between. The CDR3 extends over 15 amino acids. The germline V gene encodes CDR1 SGHRS and CDR2 YFSETQ. CDR3 protein: CASSLGTTENQPQHF. DNA of the CDR3: TGCGCCAGCAGCTTGGGCACGACAGAGAATCAGCCCCAGCATTTT.

V is TRBV9 and J is TRBJ2-5; 8 positions agree with TRBD2. The CDR3 sequence is 15 residues long. The V gene's germline CDR1 is SGDLS and CDR2 YYNGEE. Trimming removed 1 base from V and 5 bases from J; junction bases left unmatched: 7. For the CDR3, the DNA is TGTGCCAGCAGCGTATTAAGCGGGGGCGGGGAGACCCAGTACTTC. Translating gives CASSVLSGGGETQYF. The full variable domain, rest sourced from reference TRBV9 and TRBJ2-5, is DSGVTQTPKHLITATGQRVTLRCSPRSGDLSVYWYQQSLDQGLQFLIQYYNGEERAKGNILERFSAQQFPDLHSELNLSSLELGDSALYFCASSVLSGGGETQYFGPGTRLLVL.

This chain connects TRBV19 to TRBJ2-5; 7 nucleotides agree with TRBD1. From germline, CDR1 is LNHDA and CDR2 SQIVND (reference sequence). The length of the CDR3 is 13 residues. V was pared by 3 bases and J by 5 bases, with 3 bases of the junction left unmatched. The CDR3 protein is CASSMQGDETQYF. CDR3 DNA sequence: TGTGCCAGTAGTATGCAGGGGGATGAGACCCAGTACTTC.

V is TRBV5-1 and J is TRBJ1-2; no clear D gene. The CDR3 is 15 amino acids. V dropped 0 bases and J dropped 3 bases, with 12 bases sitting between them. The germline V gene has CDR1 SGHRS and CDR2 YFSETQ. The CDR3 region is CASSLGGETHYGYTF. The CDR3 bases are TGCGCCAGCAGCTTGGGAGGAGAGACTCACTATGGCTACACCTTC.

CDR3 sequence: CASSQDIGGANTEAFF. Written as DNA, the CDR3 is TGCGCCAGCAGCCAAGATATTGGGGGGGCGAACACTGAAGCTTTCTTT. The chain carries TRBV4-1 and TRBJ1-1; TRBD1 might be the D (6 bases). The germline CDR1 and CDR2 sequences are MGHRA and YSYEKL. V shed 0 bases and J shed 1 base, with 12 bases lying between them. CDR3 length: 16 amino acids.

V and J are TRBV19 and TRBJ2-1; 15 nucleotides align to TRBD2. Losses at the gene ends were 6 bases for V and 3 bases for J; bases not matched to a gene: 9. There are 18 residues in the CDR3. The germline gives CDR1 LNHDA, CDR2 SQIVND (reference sequence). The DNA for the CDR3 is TGTGCCAGTAGCCCGGGACTAGCGGGGGGCTTCGTCTACAATGAGCAGTTCTTC. Its translation: CASSPGLAGGFVYNEQFF.

This clone showed up just once. Because it lacks the conserved phenylalanine or tryptophan at the end, this CDR3 is likely a read error. The DNA is left out, because the CDR3 cannot be placed on it with certainty; the CDR3 is given as TCRdb lists it. V usage is TRBV3-1 (or the pseudogene TRBV3-2) and J usage is TRBJ1-2. CDR1 is LGHDT, CDR2 YNNKEL, per germline (reference sequence). The CDR3 has 10 amino acids, counting both end residues. CDR3 sequence: CASSQDRRAG.

J is TRBJ1-1 and V is TRBV18; 7 nucleotides line up with TRBD1. V lost 0 bases to trimming and J lost 6 bases; unmatched junction nucleotides: 7. CDR1 KGHSH and CDR2 LQKENI come from the germline V gene. The CDR3 totals 15 residues. This CDR3 reads CASSPPGDSLAEAFF. The CDR3 DNA follows: TGTGCCAGCTCACCACCCGGGGACAGTCTCGCTGAAGCTTTCTTT.

The chain carries TRBV7-6 and TRBJ1-1, with D possibly TRBD1 on 5 matching bases. The V and J ends lost 5 bases and 1 base respectively, with 14 bases between them. Germline assignment: CDR1 SGHVS and CDR2 FNYEAQ. This CDR3 contains 15 residues. The CDR3 region is CASSAYGGGNTEAFF. DNA of the CDR3: TGTGCCAGCAGCGCCTATGGGGGGGGGAACACTGAAGCTTTCTTT.